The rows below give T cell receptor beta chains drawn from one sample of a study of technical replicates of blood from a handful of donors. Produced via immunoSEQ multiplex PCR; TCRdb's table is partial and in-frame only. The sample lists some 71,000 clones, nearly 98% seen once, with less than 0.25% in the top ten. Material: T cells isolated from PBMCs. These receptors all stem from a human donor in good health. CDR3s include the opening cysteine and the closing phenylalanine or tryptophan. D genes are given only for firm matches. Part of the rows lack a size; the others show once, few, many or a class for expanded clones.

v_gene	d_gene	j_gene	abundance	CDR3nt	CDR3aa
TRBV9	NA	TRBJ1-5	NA	TGTGCCAGCAGCGTATCAGGACGAGGCGGGAATCAGCCCCAGCATTTT	CASSVSGRGGNQPQHF
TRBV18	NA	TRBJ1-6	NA	TGTGCCAGCTCACCCCTTGGCGGGGTCAACACCGGAGACAATTCACCCCTCCACTTT	CASSPLGGVNTGDNSPLHF
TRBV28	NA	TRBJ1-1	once	TGTGCCAGCAGTTTCCCCGAGACAGCGAACACTGAAGCTTTCTTT	CASSFPETANTEAFF
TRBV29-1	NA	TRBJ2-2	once	TGCAGCGCCGTGGGGCCCTACACCGGGGAGCTGTTTTTT	CSAVGPYTGELFF
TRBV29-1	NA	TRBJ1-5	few	TGCAGCGTTAGTGGGGACATGTATCAGCCCCAGCATTTT	CSVSGDMYQPQHF
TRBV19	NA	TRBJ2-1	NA	TGTGCCAGTACCCCCCTAGCGAGCTCCTCCAATGAGCAGTTCTTC	CASTPLASSSNEQFF
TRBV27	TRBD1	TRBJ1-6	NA	TGTGCCAGCAGTCCCTCGACAGGGCTGGGGAATTCACCCCTCCACTTT	CASSPSTGLGNSPLHF
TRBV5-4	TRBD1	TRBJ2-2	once	TGTGCCAGCAGCTGGGACAGCAACACCGGGGAGCTGTTTTTT	CASSWDSNTGELFF
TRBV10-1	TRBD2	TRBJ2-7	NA	TGCGCCAGCAGTGAGTGGGGTAGCGGGGCCTACGAGCAGTACTTC	CASSEWGSGAYEQYF
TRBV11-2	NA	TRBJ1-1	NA	TGTGCCAGCAGTTCGGACACTGAAGCTTTCTTT	CASSSDTEAFF
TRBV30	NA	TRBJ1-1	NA	TGTGCCTGGAGACGCCTCAGGGAGGGCACTGAAGCTTTCTTT	CAWRRLREGTEAFF
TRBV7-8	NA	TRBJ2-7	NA	TGTGCCAGCAGCTTAGTAATCCACGAGCAGTACTTC	CASSLVIHEQYF
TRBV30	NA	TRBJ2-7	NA	TGTGCCTGGATTAGGAGCCCTACCTACGAGCAGTACTTC	CAWIRSPTYEQYF
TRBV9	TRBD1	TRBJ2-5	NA	TGTGCCAGCAGCGTAGACAGGGGACAAGAGACCCAGTACTTC	CASSVDRGQETQYF
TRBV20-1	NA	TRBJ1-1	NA	TGCAGTGCTAGACTCGGGACAGAAGCTTTCTTT	CSARLGTEAFF
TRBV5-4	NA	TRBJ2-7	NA	TGTGCCAGCAGCTTGTCGTTCGGGGTCGCCACGGGGGAGCAGTACTTC	CASSLSFGVATGEQYF
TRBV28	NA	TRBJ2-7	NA	TGTGCCAGCAGTTTAAACACAGGAACCCCTAGCTACGAGCAGTACTTC	CASSLNTGTPSYEQYF
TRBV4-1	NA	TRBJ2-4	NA	TGCGCCAGCAGCCAAGGCGGGATTCAGTACTTC	CASSQGGIQYF
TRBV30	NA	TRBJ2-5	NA	TGTGCCTTCCCCGACCGGGACTGCTTCCAAGAGACCCAGTACTTC	CAFPDRDCFQETQYF
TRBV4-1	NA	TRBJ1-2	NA	TGCGCCAGCAGCCAGCGAGAGAACTATGGCTACACCTTC	CASSQRENYGYTF
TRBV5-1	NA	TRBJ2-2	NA	TGCGCCAGCAGCTGGGACGTCCGGGGGGCATCGGACACCGGGGAGCTGTTTTTT	CASSWDVRGASDTGELFF
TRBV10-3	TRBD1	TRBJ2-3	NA	TGTGCCATCAGGCCCTCCGGGACAGGTGACACAGATACGCAGTATTTT	CAIRPSGTGDTDTQYF
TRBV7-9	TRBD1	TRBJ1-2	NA	TGTGCCAGCAGCTCCGGGACAGGGGAAAGGGGCTACACCTTC	CASSSGTGERGYTF
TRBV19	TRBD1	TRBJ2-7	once	TGTGCCAGTAGTATAAGTGGACAGGGGGCGGACGAGCAGTACTTC	CASSISGQGADEQYF
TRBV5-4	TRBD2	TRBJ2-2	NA	TGTGCCAGCAGTTACGGGGGGGGCAGCACCGGGGAGCTGTTTTTT	CASSYGGGSTGELFF
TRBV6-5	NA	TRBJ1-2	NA	TGTGCCAGCAGTTACGGGGGAGGCTATGGCTACACCTTC	CASSYGGGYGYTF
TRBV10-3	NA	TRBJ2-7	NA	TGTGCCATCAGTGAATCAGTGCAGGGCGTAGAGCAGTACTTC	CAISESVQGVEQYF
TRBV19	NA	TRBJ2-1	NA	TGTGCCAGTAGTATACGAGACATACCTTCGAATGAGCAGTTCTTC	CASSIRDIPSNEQFF
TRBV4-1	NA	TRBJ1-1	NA	TGCGCCAGCAGCCAAGCTCAGGGGAGTATGAACACTGAAGCTTTCTTT	CASSQAQGSMNTEAFF
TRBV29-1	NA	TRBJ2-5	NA	TGCAGCGTTGCCTCCCATACCGAGCGCGTGGTCCAGTACTTC	CSVASHTERVVQYF